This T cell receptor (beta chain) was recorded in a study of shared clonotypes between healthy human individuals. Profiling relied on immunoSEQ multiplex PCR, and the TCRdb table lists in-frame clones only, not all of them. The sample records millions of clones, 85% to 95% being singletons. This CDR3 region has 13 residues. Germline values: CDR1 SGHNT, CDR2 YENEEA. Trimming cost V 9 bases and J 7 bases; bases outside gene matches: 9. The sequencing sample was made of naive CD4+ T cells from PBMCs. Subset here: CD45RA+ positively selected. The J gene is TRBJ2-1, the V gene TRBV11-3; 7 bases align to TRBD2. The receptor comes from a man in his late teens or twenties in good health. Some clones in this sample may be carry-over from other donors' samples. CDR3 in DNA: TGTGCCAGTGGAAGCGGGACCACTAATGAGCAGTTCTTC. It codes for CASGSGTTNEQFF.